This section outlines one T cell receptor beta chain sequence together with its context. These data originate in a study of CD8 T cells in Susac syndrome. V lost 0 bases, J lost 2 bases, and 13 bases lay in between. Germline loops: CDR1 DFQATT, CDR2 SNEGSKA (reference sequence). This CDR3 region has 15 residues. Random-hexamer reverse transcription was applied to roughly 0.45 to 1 ug RNA. TCRdb analysed the immunoSEQ multiplex PCR reads with MiXCR anew, one entry per CDR3 protein. Of some 120,000 distinct CDR3 sequences listed, roughly 90% are singletons. Material for sequencing was CD8+ T cells from PBMCs. V and J are TRBV20-1 and TRBJ2-5, with D tentatively TRBD2 (6 bases). This TCR derives from a human donor in good health. The CDR3 region has the DNA TGCAGTGCTAGAGATCCGCAGGGAGGACAAGAGACCCAGTACTTC. Protein sequence: CSARDPQGGQETQYF.